This TCR beta chain was identified during a study of T cells in Graves' hyperthyroidism and ophthalmopathy. General study results and limits: Blood shared most expanded thyroid clonotypes above 0.001.

As for this clonotype: Its antigen is undetermined. A much larger clone sits a single nucleotide away, making a read error possible.

What was amplified from RNA transcripts were TCR beta CDR3 regions. With the HTBI primer set, the TCR CDR3 went through a first round of RT-PCR. TCRdb used MiXCR to reprocess the multiplex PCR reads, holding one entry per CDR3 protein. The profile shows some 740,000 distinct CDR3 sequences, 13% to 15% of them singletons. Criteria for exclusion of patients were uncontrolled infection, other autoimmune disease, pregnancy or lactation. Clinical symptoms, serum thyroxine and TRAb, thyroid ultrasound and orbital computed tomography together formed the diagnostic basis. This receptor was identified in a woman in her late teens or twenties with Graves' hyperthyroidism. Material for sequencing was blood.

The CDR3 here is CSARGIAGGSPDTQYF. The CDR3 nucleotides read TGCAGTGCTAGAGGCATAGCGGGGGGGAGCCCAGATACGCAGTATTTT. This chain joins TRBV20-1 and TRBJ2-3, with TRBD2 matching over 11 bases. Germline CDR1 is DFQATT and CDR2 is SNEGSKA (reference sequence). The CDR3 spans 16 residues. V trimming: 1 base; J trimming: 4 bases; junction bases outside the gene matches: 7.